Listed here are 23 T cell receptor beta chains from one sample, sequenced in a study of CD4 T cells in relation to SARS-CoV-2 and coronaviruses. Produced via immunoSEQ multiplex PCR; TCRdb's table is partial and in-frame only. This table has tens of thousands of clones, over 90% appearing once. Before the COVID-19 pandemic, during about 2010-2019, CD4+ T cells were taken from unexposed donors. The sequencing sample was made of naive CD4+ T cells from PBMCs. Subset in this sample: naive CD4+ T cells isolated by negative enrichment. The receptors were sampled from a human donor in good health.

This rearrangement joins TRBV7-2 to TRBJ2-7; 9 nucleotides line up with TRBD2. J was trimmed by 5 bases and V by 2 bases; bases with no gene match: 10. The CDR3 length is 16 residues. Germline V gene data show CDR1 as SGHTA and CDR2 as FQGNSA. In DNA, the CDR3 is TGTGCCAGCAGCTTATCCGTGGGTAGCGGGAGCGACGAGCAGTACTTC. The encoded protein is CASSLSVGSGSDEQYF. Together with reference TRBV7-2 and TRBJ2-7, the CDR3 gives the full variable domain: GAGVSQSPSNKVTEKGKDVELRCDPISGHTALYWYRQSLGQGLEFLIYFQGNSAPDKSGLPSDRFSAERTGGSVSTLTIQRTQQEDSAVYLCASSLSVGSGSDEQYFGPGTRLTVT.

This chain links TRBV21-1 with TRBJ2-1; the table's D call, TRBD1, has no DNA check behind it. TRBV21-1 is a documented pseudogene. This CDR3 is 19 amino acids long. The CDR3: CASSKDRYADPRSYNEQFF. The DNA of the CDR3 is TGTGCCAGCAGCAAAGATCGTTATGCAGATCCACGCTCCTACAATGAGCAGTTCTTC.

V is TRBV6-5 and J is TRBJ2-7, with 10 positions matching TRBD1. J lost 3 bases, V lost 2 bases, and 1 base had no gene match. Germline V gives CDR1 MNHEY, CDR2 SVGAGI. CDR3 length equals 14 residues. DNA for the CDR3: TGTGCCAGCAGTTACGGACAGGGGGTCTACGAGCAGTACTTC. It codes for CASSYGQGVYEQYF.

Here the CDR3 reads CASSPPTRGSEQFF. The CDR3 DNA reads as TGTGCCAGCTCACCTCCGACACGAGGTAGTGAGCAGTTCTTC. V and J are TRBV18 and TRBJ2-1; D ambiguous. The CDR3 extends over 14 amino acids. Germline CDR1 reads KGHSH; CDR2 reads LQKENI. V gave up 3 bases and J gave up 9 bases, with 15 bases separating them.

V usage is TRBV5-1 and J usage is TRBJ2-7, with D uncertain. The CDR3 sequence is 16 residues long. Trimming removed 0 bases from V and 0 bases from J, with 13 bases in between. From germline, CDR1 is SGHRS and CDR2 YFSETQ. CDR3 coding DNA: TGCGCCAGCAGCTTGGGGATCCAGGTTAGCTCCTACGAGCAGTACTTC. Translated: CASSLGIQVSSYEQYF.

The J gene is TRBJ1-1, the V gene TRBV19, with 10 nucleotides matching TRBD1. Trimming removed 4 bases from V and 1 base from J; junction bases left unmatched: 6. CDR3 length: 16 residues. The V gene's germline CDR1 is LNHDA and CDR2 SQIVND (reference sequence). The CDR3 loop reads CASSKTGGMGNTEAFF. The CDR3 DNA reads as TGTGCCAGTAGTAAGACAGGGGGCATGGGGAACACTGAAGCTTTCTTT.

In nucleotides, the CDR3 is TGTGCCAGCAGTTTAAGGACAGGGTCCGAGCAGTACTTC. The encoded protein is CASSLRTGSEQYF. V usage is TRBV7-9 and J usage is TRBJ2-7; TRBD1 agrees at 8 bases. Per the germline V gene, CDR1 is SEHNR and CDR2 is FQNEAQ (reference sequence). The CDR3 covers 13 residues. V shed 6 bases and J 6 bases; nucleotides not matched to a gene: 7.

The CDR3 reads CASSDGSGMTYNEQFF. The CDR3 DNA is TGTGCCAGCAGCGATGGTAGCGGGATGACCTACAATGAGCAGTTCTTC. The chain joins TRBV2 to TRBJ2-1; 8 bases align to TRBD2. Unmatched junction bases numbered 9, after V lost 6 bases and J lost 2 bases. The germline V gene has CDR1 SNHLY and CDR2 FYNNEI. There are 16 residues in the CDR3.

The rearrangement uses TRBV18 and TRBJ2-3; no reliable D call. Germline CDR1 and CDR2: KGHSH and LQKENI. V lost 0 bases to trimming and J lost 2 bases, with 9 bases between them. The CDR3 is 15 amino acids. CDR3 sequence (DNA): TGTGCCAGCTCACCACCCGGCGGCTACACAGATACGCAGTATTTT. It yields the protein CASSPPGGYTDTQYF.

This clone was seen only once. The chain recombines TRBV19 with TRBJ2-2; 10 nucleotides line up with TRBD2. Unmatched junction bases numbered 12, after V lost 7 bases and J lost 7 bases. The CDR3 spans 16 residues. CDR1 is LNHDA and CDR2 is SQIVND in the germline V gene (reference sequence). The CDR3 DNA follows: TGTGCCAGTATAGATAGGCTAGCGGGAGATAACGGGGAGCTGTTTTTT. This gives the protein CASIDRLAGDNGELFF.

This chain joins TRBV2 and TRBJ2-2, with D maybe TRBD1 (6 bases). CDR3 length: 12 amino acids. CDR1 is SNHLY and CDR2 is FYNNEI in the germline V gene. V was cut by 10 bases and J by 4 bases, with 10 bases left in between. CDR3 sequence: CATDRRTGELFF. CDR3 in DNA: TGTGCCACCGACAGGCGCACCGGGGAGCTGTTTTTT. Variable domain in full (rest from reference TRBV2 and TRBJ2-2): EPEVTQTPSHQVTQMGQEVILRCVPISNHLYFYWYRQILGQKVEFLVSFYNNEISEKSEIFDDQFSVERPDGSNFTLKIRSTKLEDSAMYFCATDRRTGELFFGEGSRLTVL.

The CDR3 loop is CASSSGSRYEQYF. The CDR3 DNA follows: TGCGCCAGCAGCTCCGGGTCCCGCTACGAGCAGTACTTC. The chain employs TRBV10-1 and TRBJ2-7; D not resolved. V gave up 6 bases and J gave up 3 bases, with 12 bases separating them. There are 13 residues in the CDR3. CDR1 and CDR2 (germline): WNHNN, SYGVQD (reference sequence).

This rearrangement joins TRBV19 to TRBJ1-5; 9 positions agree with TRBD1. The CDR3 is 17 residues long. V shed 4 bases and J 0 bases; nucleotides not matched to a gene: 7. The germline V gene encodes CDR1 LNHDA and CDR2 SQIVND (reference sequence). CDR3 sequence (DNA): TGTGCCAGTAGTACCGCGACAGGGGGTAGTAGCAATCAGCCCCAGCATTTT. It yields the protein CASSTATGGSSNQPQHF. Filled out from reference TRBV19 and TRBJ1-5, the complete variable domain reads DGGITQSPKYLFRKEGQNVTLSCEQNLNHDAMYWYRQDPGQGLRLIYYSQIVNDFQKGDIAEGYSVSREKKESFPLTVTSAQKNPTAFYLCASSTATGGSSNQPQHFGDGTRLSIL.

This rearrangement joins TRBV19 to TRBJ2-2; D is unresolved. This CDR3 region has 14 residues. V lost 5 bases to trimming and J lost 0 bases, with 7 bases between them. Per germline, CDR1 LNHDA and CDR2 SQIVND (reference sequence). The CDR3 bases are TGTGCCAGTAGTCGGCTTCCGAACACCGGGGAGCTGTTTTTT. This sequence encodes CASSRLPNTGELFF.

V usage is TRBV11-2 and J usage is TRBJ2-7; 14 nucleotides line up with TRBD2. Germline CDR1 reads SGHAT; CDR2 reads FQNNGV. The CDR3 is 14 amino acids. V was clipped by 7 bases and J by 4 bases; unmatched bases: 3. In DNA, the CDR3 is TGTGCCAGCACGGGACTAGCGGGAGTGTACGAGCAGTACTTC. Translated, it gives CASTGLAGVYEQYF.

This sequence joins TRBV5-6 and TRBJ1-1; D ambiguous. V was pared by 0 bases and J by 6 bases, with 15 bases between. The CDR3 is made up of 15 amino acids. Per the germline V gene, CDR1 is SGHDT and CDR2 is YYEEEE. CDR3 amino acids: CASSLGSLQGPEAFF. In nucleotides, the CDR3 is TGTGCCAGCAGCTTGGGTTCCCTTCAAGGCCCTGAAGCTTTCTTT.

The rearrangement links TRBV18 to TRBJ2-3; no definite D call. The ends were cut back, 0 bases at V and 0 bases at J, with 4 bases in the middle. Germline V gene sequence: CDR1 KGHSH, CDR2 LQKENI. The CDR3 is made up of 14 amino acids. Here the CDR3 reads CASSPPPSTDTQYF. The CDR3 DNA is TGTGCCAGCTCACCACCACCTAGCACAGATACGCAGTATTTT.

The rearrangement links TRBV6-5 to TRBJ2-7, with D uncertain. Deletions cut 4 bases from V and 5 bases from J, with 9 bases between. The CDR3 contains 12 residues. Germline V gene lookup returns CDR1 MNHEY and CDR2 SVGAGI. CDR3 in amino acids: CASSSNWHEQYF. For the CDR3, the DNA is TGTGCCAGCAGTTCTAATTGGCACGAGCAGTACTTC.

The genes are TRBV2 and TRBJ2-3; 9 positions match TRBD1. Per germline, CDR1 SNHLY and CDR2 FYNNEI. CDR3 length equals 15 residues. Unmatched junction bases numbered 7, after V lost 5 bases and J lost 4 bases. This CDR3 reads CASSRRTGAADTQYF. The CDR3 nucleotides are TGTGCCAGCAGTAGGCGGACAGGGGCGGCAGATACGCAGTATTTT.

The chain employs TRBV29-1 and TRBJ2-3, with 8 bases fitting TRBD2. The CDR3 has 14 residues. Trimming took 7 bases from V and 4 from J; bases not matched to a gene: 10. CDR1 is SQVTM and CDR2 is ANQGSEA in the germline V gene. The CDR3 sequence: CSAPSGGAPDTQYF. The CDR3 nucleotides are TGCAGCGCGCCCAGCGGGGGCGCCCCAGATACGCAGTATTTT.

This chain connects TRBV7-3 to TRBJ2-6; 8 bases are a match to TRBD1. Germline trimming cut 2 bases from V and 0 bases from J; bases unmatched to any gene: 9. The CDR3 extends over 19 amino acids. Germline CDR1 SGHTA, CDR2 FQGTGA. The DNA for the CDR3 is TGTGCCAGCAGCTTACCCCGGACAGGGACCCGCTCTGGGGCCAACGTCCTGACTTTC. The encoded protein is CASSLPRTGTRSGANVLTF.

The chain links TRBV7-8 to TRBJ2-1; 8 nucleotides match TRBD2. The CDR3 totals 16 residues. Germline CDR1 and CDR2: SGHVS and FQNEAQ. With 2 bases clipped from V and 8 bases from J, the junction kept 11 bases outside the gene matches. The CDR3 DNA is TGTGCCAGCAGCTTACTCAGACTCGGGACTAGGGATGAGCAGTTCTTC. It encodes CASSLLRLGTRDEQFF.

The J gene is TRBJ1-5, the V gene TRBV7-2; unclear D gene. V was pared by 5 bases and J by 7 bases, with 12 bases between. CDR3 length: 13 residues. Germline values: CDR1 SGHTA, CDR2 FQGNSA. The CDR3 coding sequence is TGTGCCAGCAGCCGGGAGGGCGGGCAGCCCCAGCATTTT. Its translation is CASSREGGQPQHF. Using reference TRBV7-2 and TRBJ1-5 for the parts outside the CDR3, the full variable domain is GAGVSQSPSNKVTEKGKDVELRCDPISGHTALYWYRQSLGQGLEFLIYFQGNSAPDKSGLPSDRFSAERTGGSVSTLTIQRTQQEDSAVYLCASSREGGQPQHFGDGTRLSIL.